This entry lists 14 T cell receptor beta chains sequenced from one sample in a study of T cells in Graves' hyperthyroidism and ophthalmopathy. TCR beta CDR3 region amplification was performed from RNA transcripts. Carried out on the TCR CDR3, a first-round RT-PCR used the HTBI primer set. Each CDR3 protein gets one entry after TCRdb re-called the multiplex PCR reads with MiXCR. The sample holds around 600,000 distinct CDR3 sequences, about 45% seen once. Specimen: peripheral blood or thyroid tissue (not recorded which). The receptors shown here come from an adult man with Graves' disease, either hyperthyroidism or ophthalmopathy (not recorded which).

The rearrangement links TRBV7-8 to TRBJ1-4; a possible D gene is TRBD1 (5 bases). The V and J ends lost 3 bases and 4 bases respectively, with 15 bases between them. There are 16 residues in the CDR3. Germline CDR1 SGHVS, CDR2 FQNEAQ. CDR3 loop: CASSLGTLGVNEKLFF. CDR3 coding DNA: TGTGCCAGCAGCTTGGGGACCCTGGGGGTTAATGAAAAACTGTTTTTT.

This clonotype turned up a few times. The chain is built from TRBV7-3 and TRBJ2-2; 7 bases are a match to TRBD1. The CDR3 sequence is 14 residues long. V trimming: 5 bases; J trimming: 2 bases; junction bases outside the gene matches: 2. Germline V gene sequence: CDR1 SGHTA, CDR2 FQGTGA. The CDR3 loop is CASSRDSNTGELFF. The CDR3 DNA is TGTGCCAGCAGCCGGGACAGCAACACCGGGGAGCTGTTTTTT.

In this sample, this clonotype turned up a few times. This chain connects TRBV7-9 to TRBJ1-2, with no clear D. V was pared by 5 bases and J by 8 bases, with 9 bases between. Looked up from germline, CDR1 is SEHNR and CDR2 is FQNEAQ (reference sequence). The CDR3 length is 11 residues. The chain's CDR3 is CASSQAEGYTF. DNA of the CDR3: TGTGCCAGCAGCCAAGCTGAGGGCTACACCTTC. Using reference TRBV7-9 and TRBJ1-2 for the parts outside the CDR3, the full variable domain is DTGVSQNPRHKITKRGQNVTFRCDPISEHNRLYWYRQTLGQGPEFLTYFQNEAQLEKSRLLSDRFSAERPKGSFSTLEIQRTEQGDSAMYLCASSQAEGYTFGSGTRLTVV.

The chain links TRBV10-1 to TRBJ2-7; perhaps TRBD1 as D (6 bases). V was cut by 8 bases and J by 0 bases, with 17 bases left in between. Looked up from germline, CDR1 is WNHNN and CDR2 is SYGVQD (reference sequence). CDR3 length equals 15 residues. CDR3 protein: CASALRDTGSYEQYF. DNA of the CDR3: TGCGCCAGCGCACTCCGGGACACCGGCTCCTACGAGCAGTACTTC.

The CDR3 region has the DNA TGCAGTGCTATTGACTTGGGACTAGCGGGGAGCAACGAGCAGTACTTC. Translating gives CSAIDLGLAGSNEQYF. This chain links TRBV20-1 with TRBJ2-7; 13 bases fit TRBD2. The germline gives CDR1 DFQATT, CDR2 SNEGSKA (reference sequence). V lost 4 bases to trimming and J lost 5 bases; unmatched junction nucleotides: 11. The CDR3 is 16 amino acids.

This clonotype has more than one count but fewer than ten. CDR3 sequence reads: CASRRTGAETEAFF. For the CDR3, the DNA is TGTGCCAGCAGACGGACAGGGGCCGAAACTGAAGCTTTCTTT. The chain couples TRBV6-5 to TRBJ1-1, with 9 bases aligning to TRBD1. There are 14 residues in the CDR3. The J segment lost 5 bases and the V segment lost 6 bases, leaving 7 bases of the junction unmatched. In germline, CDR1 is MNHEY, CDR2 SVGAGI.

This clonotype was detected a few times. V usage is TRBV7-9 and J usage is TRBJ2-7, with TRBD1 matching 8 bases. CDR1 is SEHNR and CDR2 is FQNEAQ in the germline V gene (reference sequence). V was pared by 0 bases and J by 4 bases, with 14 bases of the junction left unmatched. This CDR3 is 18 amino acids long. DNA for the CDR3: TGTGCCAGCAGCTTAGCGCTAAGTCGGACAGGGATTATATACGAGCAGTACTTC. This translates into CASSLALSRTGIIYEQYF.

Comments on this clonotype: A much bigger clone sits one base away, suggesting this may be a read error. The J gene is TRBJ2-5, the V gene TRBV6-5; unclear D gene. CDR1 is MNHEY and CDR2 is SVGAGI in the germline V gene. The CDR3 sequence is 14 residues long. CDR3 sequence reads: CAISYSYGQETQYF. CDR3 nucleotide sequence: TGTGCCATCAGTTACTCTTACGGGCAAGAGACCCAGTACTTC.

The rearrangement joins TRBV29-1 to TRBJ2-5; 7 bases match TRBD1. J gave up 4 bases and V 4 bases, and 3 bases lay outside the gene matches. This CDR3 has 12 amino acids. Germline V gene sequence: CDR1 SQVTM, CDR2 ANQGSEA. The CDR3 DNA follows: TGCAGCGTTGTCACAGGGGTAGAGACCCAGTACTTC. It yields the protein CSVVTGVETQYF.

At least ten counts were recorded for this clonotype. This chain links TRBV6-5 with TRBJ2-7; 10 bases match TRBD2. V was clipped by 6 bases and J by 5 bases; unmatched bases: 7. Germline-derived CDR1 and CDR2 are MNHEY and SVGAGI. This CDR3 spans 14 amino acids. The CDR3 DNA reads as TGTGCCAGCAGCACTCCTGGACTAGCGGACGAGCAGTACTTC. Protein product: CASSTPGLADEQYF.

This clonotype has only a few counts. The chain recombines TRBV9 with TRBJ1-2, with 8 bases matching TRBD1. V shed 4 bases, J shed 6 bases, and the junction held 11 bases outside the gene matches. Germline V gives CDR1 SGDLS, CDR2 YYNGEE. The CDR3 totals 15 residues. The CDR3 sequence: CASSQAWGQDDGYTF. DNA of the CDR3: TGTGCCAGCAGCCAAGCGTGGGGACAGGACGATGGCTACACCTTC.

This clonotype was found many times. This chain uses TRBV5-5 with TRBJ1-4, with D possibly being TRBD1 (5 bases). The V end was cut by 0 bases, the J end by 8 bases, with 8 bases between. CDR1 and CDR2 from the germline V gene are SGHKS and YYEKEE (reference sequence). The CDR3 has 13 residues. The CDR3 sequence is CASSLASGEKLFF. In DNA, the CDR3 is TGTGCCAGCAGCTTGGCGTCAGGGGAAAAACTGTTTTTT.

In its sample, this clonotype was seen many times. The rearrangement uses TRBV27 and TRBJ1-5; 10 bases are shared with TRBD1. Losses at the gene ends were 6 bases for V and 11 bases for J; bases not matched to a gene: 7. Germline CDR1 and CDR2: MNHEY and SMNVEV (reference sequence). CDR3 length equals 13 residues. DNA for the CDR3: TGTGCCAGCAGCCGGACAGGGGGGAGGGCCCAGCATTTT. It codes for CASSRTGGRAQHF.

The rearrangement links TRBV20-1 to TRBJ2-5, with TRBD2 matching over 7 bases. Germline lookup yields CDR1 DFQATT and CDR2 SNEGSKA (reference sequence). V shed 4 bases and J 4 bases; nucleotides not matched to a gene: 6. The CDR3 contains 13 residues. CDR3: CSATGTTRETQYF. The DNA for the CDR3 is TGCAGTGCTACCGGGACTACCCGAGAGACCCAGTACTTC.